This T cell receptor beta chain was found in a study of T-cell reconstitution after alpha-beta-depleted transplantation in children (dated by TCRdb to 2016 to 2017). The study in broad terms: T-cell immune reconstitution after TCRalphabeta/CD19-depleted allogeneic hematopoietic cell transplantation in children was quantitatively tracked in the study by means of TCR repertoire profiling.

Libraries were built with PCR. Instrument used: Illumina HiSeq 2500. To normalize quantification of the TCRbeta repertoire, the TCR libraries were built with molecular barcoding that relied on unique molecular identifiers. TCRdb redid the processing of the public reads, applying fastp at Q25 and MiXCR, and retained in-frame beta chains. For every CDR3 protein sequence, its rows merge into one entry that carries the most common genes and DNA. This sample gives approximately 640,000 distinct CDR3 sequences in total; roughly 15% of them show up just once. 0.85% to 1.3% of the sample is in the top ten clones. Its CDR3 holds 14 amino acids, cysteine through phenylalanine. Just CDR3 DNA is preserved here, 42 bases in frame from base 1. CDR1 and CDR2 were assigned from the germline V gene as SGHDT and YYEEEE. V is reduced by 0 bases and J by 2 bases, leaving a spacing of 9 bases between them. This clonotype has a count of ten or more. Its binding antigen is unknown. Per-base qualities were not stored, and no clone one base away is much larger.

In this chain, TRBV5-6 is recombined with TRBJ2-7, and possibly TRBD1, on 5 matching bases. The specimen was PBMCs from the stem cell graft donor, collected from the stem cell graft. The sequence was obtained from a human donor who donated a stem cell graft to a child with acute myeloid leukemia. The encoded CDR3 is CASSLVKDTYEQYF. At the DNA level, the sequence is TGTGCCAGCAGCTTGGTGAAGGACACCTACGAGCAGTACTTC.